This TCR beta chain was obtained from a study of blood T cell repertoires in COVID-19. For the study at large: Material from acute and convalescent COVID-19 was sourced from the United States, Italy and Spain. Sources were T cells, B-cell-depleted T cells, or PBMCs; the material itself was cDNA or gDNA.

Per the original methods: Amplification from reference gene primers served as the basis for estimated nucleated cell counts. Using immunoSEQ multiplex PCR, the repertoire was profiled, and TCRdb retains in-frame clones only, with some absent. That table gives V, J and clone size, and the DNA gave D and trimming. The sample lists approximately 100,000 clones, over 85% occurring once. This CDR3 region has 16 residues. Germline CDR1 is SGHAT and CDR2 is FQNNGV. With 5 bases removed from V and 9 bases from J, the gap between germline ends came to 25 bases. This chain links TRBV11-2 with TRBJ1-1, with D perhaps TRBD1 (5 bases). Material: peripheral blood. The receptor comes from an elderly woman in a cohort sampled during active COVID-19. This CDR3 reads CASSHATRAGSEKAFF. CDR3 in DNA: TGTGCCAGCAGCCATGCCACACGGGCAGGGTCGGAAAAAGCTTTCTTT.